This entry features one T cell receptor (beta chain) sequence. Its specificity is not known. Combining a sample-barcoded 5' primer with a J-beta primer mix, a second PCR ran for about 7 to 11 cycles. Researchers report that each sample yielded at least 2.5 million CDR3-containing paired-end reads. TCRdb ran MiXCR on the 5' RACE reads and lists one entry per CDR3 protein. The repertoire holds around 870,000 distinct CDR3 sequences, more than 25% seen once, with around 16% in the top ten. CDR1 SGHNT and CDR2 YENEEA come from the germline V gene. CDR3 length: 16 amino acids. V dropped 5 bases and J dropped 4; count of bases not matched to a gene: 7. These data come from a study of blood T cells in healthy people across ages. Study as a whole: Researchers report that template switching captured about one barcoded beta molecule per two T cells. Study results and limitations: Naive CD4+ cell counts and diversity both ran higher in long-lived than in aged donors.

The rearrangement joins TRBV11-3 to TRBJ2-5; 13 positions match TRBD2. The source material was blood. The source of this sequence is a woman older than 75 in good health. This CDR3 reads CASSPGGLAGRETQYF. CDR3 DNA: TGTGCCAGCAGCCCCGGGGGACTAGCGGGGAGAGAGACCCAGTACTTC.